The rows below give T cell receptor beta chains drawn from one sample of a study of blood T cell repertoires in COVID-19. The table came from immunoSEQ multiplex PCR; TCRdb's copy has only in-frame clones and leaves some out. The repertoire holds about 200,000 clones, with 89% as singletons. Sequenced sample: PBMCs or T cells enriched from blood (not recorded which). The source of these receptors is a woman between 18 and 30 years old who had recovered from COVID-19. The CDR3 runs from the conserved cysteine through the conserved F or W. D genes are given only for firm matches. Expanded clones get a size class; other rows say once, few or many, or leave the size out.

V gene	D gene	J gene	clone size	CDR3 DNA	CDR3 protein
TRBV15	-	TRBJ1-2	-	TGTGCCACCAGCAGAGACAGGGGAAAGGTAGATGGCTACACCTTC	CATSRDRGKVDGYTF
TRBV5-4	TRBD1	TRBJ1-1	-	TGTGCCAGCAGCTCTACAGGGGACACTGAAGCTTTCTTT	CASSSTGDTEAFF
TRBV24-1	-	TRBJ2-2	-	TGTGCCACCAGTGATTTGAGGTCGCAGGGGCCCGGGGAGCTGTTTTTT	CATSDLRSQGPGELFF
TRBV27	-	TRBJ1-1	-	TGTGCCAGCTTGGGGGGATTGAACACTGAAGCTTTCTTT	CASLGGLNTEAFF
TRBV2	-	TRBJ2-7	-	TGTGCCAGCAGGGCGGACTCCTACGAGCAGTACTTC	CASRADSYEQYF
TRBV2	-	TRBJ1-5	-	TGTGCCAGCAGTGCAGACAGTGGAAATCAGCCCCAGCATTTT	CASSADSGNQPQHF
TRBV7-9	-	TRBJ1-3	-	TGTGCCAGCAGCTTAGGGTTGAGGGTTGGAAACACCATATATTTT	CASSLGLRVGNTIYF
TRBV27	-	TRBJ1-6	-	TGTGCCAGCAGTCCTGAGCGGAGCTCCTATAATTCACCCCTCCACTTT	CASSPERSSYNSPLHF
TRBV7-9	TRBD1	TRBJ2-5	-	TGTGCCAGCAGCGCGACAGGGGCAGAGACCCAGTACTTC	CASSATGAETQYF
TRBV7-2	-	TRBJ2-5	few	TGTGCCAGCAGCTTATTGCATAGCCAAGAGACCCAGTACTTC	CASSLLHSQETQYF
TRBV28	-	TRBJ1-4	-	TGTGCCAGCCTAACAGGGAGTAATGAAAAACTGTTTTTT	CASLTGSNEKLFF
TRBV25-1	TRBD2	TRBJ2-3	-	TGTGCCAGCAGTGCGGGACTAGAGAGTATACGAGATACGCAGTATTTT	CASSAGLESIRDTQYF